This T cell receptor (beta chain) was captured by sequencing in a study of cytomegalovirus exposure and HLA in healthy donors. Whole-study results and caveats: Reports state that TCR beta sequences accurately predicted most subjects' HLA-A and HLA-B alleles. Donors were assumed by presence/absence analyses to have roughly uniform sequencing depth. In an earlier analysis, about 87% or about 30%: the productive usage of most TCR beta V segments. One variant, a missense change in DCLRE1C, was linked in a later analysis to TCR beta V- and J-gene trimming.

There are 15 residues in the CDR3. The V end was cut by 8 bases, the J end by 0 bases, with 11 bases between. Germline CDR1 is MDHEN and CDR2 is SYDVKM. Primers: 60 Vbeta forward and 13 Jbeta reverse. Assay used: immunoSEQ multiplex PCR; TCRdb lists only in-frame clones, some missing. The sample records 100,000 to 150,000 clones, 75% to 80% being singletons. Comment on this clone: The antigen remains undetermined.

Specimen: PBMCs. This chain uses TRBV28 with TRBJ1-6; D gene unclear. The TCR originated in a male donor in good health and CMV-seronegative. The CDR3 region is CASGSGSSYNSPLHF. The CDR3, as DNA: TGTGCCAGCGGGAGTGGGAGCTCCTATAATTCACCCCTCCACTTT.